This T cell receptor beta chain was found in a study of cytomegalovirus exposure and HLA in healthy donors. For the study at large: The 120 validation repertoires, a later analysis reported, used the same platform as the approximately 730 repertoires from the first cohort.

V lost 5 bases and J lost 0, with 15 bases in between. CDR1 and CDR2 (germline): SEHNR, FQNEAQ (reference sequence). CDR3 length: 16 amino acids. Data came from immunoSEQ multiplex PCR; TCRdb stores just in-frame clones and leaves some out. Here the sample spans 300,000 to 350,000 clones, 88% being singletons. This clone appeared a single time. Its antigen is not identified. Regarding the study as a whole: One later analysis, an examination of the 100 to 150 validation repertoires, found that first-cohort TCR clusters tended to co-occur in them. The CMV antigen specificity of a few CMV-associated chains was confirmed through in vitro analysis. The investigators catalogued 180 or so TCR beta chains as cytomegalovirus-associated.

This TCR came from a man younger than 40 in good health and CMV-seronegative. Sequencing was carried out using PBMCs. This chain uses TRBV7-9 with TRBJ2-3, with D tentatively TRBD1 (5 bases). Here the CDR3 reads CASSANYRMSTDTQYF. Written as DNA, the CDR3 is TGTGCCAGCAGCGCAAACTACAGGATGAGCACAGATACGCAGTATTTT.